The 18 T cell receptor beta chains reported below all come from one sample, sequenced in a study of graft-versus-host responses after intestinal transplantation. Profiled with immunoSEQ multiplex PCR; TCRdb holds only in-frame clones, not every one. The sample includes 25,000 to 35,000 clones, roughly 85% of them seen just once. Sequences were derived from PBMCs, sampled about 430 days after intestinal transplantation. These receptors all stem from a human patient who received an intestinal transplant, so some T cells may come from the graft donor.

The chain employs TRBV4-1 and TRBJ2-1; TRBD1 matches 7 bases. Germline V gene sequence: CDR1 MGHRA, CDR2 YSYEKL. This CDR3 contains 13 residues. Trimming took 8 bases from V and 8 from J; bases not matched to a gene: 9. This CDR3 is CASSRTGGDEQFF. CDR3 nucleotides: TGCGCCAGCTCCCGGACAGGAGGCGATGAGCAGTTCTTC.

The chain has TRBV5-1 and TRBJ2-1; D is unresolved. Germline lookup yields CDR1 SGHRS and CDR2 YFSETQ. The CDR3 runs 13 residues. Deletions cut 0 bases from V and 4 bases from J, with 5 bases between. The DNA for the CDR3 is TGCGCCAGCAGCTTGGGACAATACAATGAGCAGTTCTTC. Translated, it gives CASSLGQYNEQFF.

V and J are TRBV7-2 and TRBJ2-5; no definite D call. Germline lookup yields CDR1 SGHTA and CDR2 FQGNSA. V lost 8 bases and J lost 4, with 11 bases in between. This CDR3 contains 12 residues. The chain's CDR3 is CASSAIGETQYF. In DNA, the CDR3 is TGTGCCAGCTCGGCGATTGGAGAGACCCAGTACTTC.

This chain connects TRBV5-1 to TRBJ2-1; D gene unclear. The CDR3 covers 14 residues. Looked up from germline, CDR1 is SGHRS and CDR2 is YFSETQ. Trimming stripped 1 base from V and 4 bases from J, with 9 bases between. The CDR3 reads CASSLLSLYNEQFF. The CDR3 DNA reads as TGCGCCAGCAGCTTGTTGTCCTTGTACAATGAGCAGTTCTTC.

V gene TRBV4-2 combines with J gene TRBJ1-3; D remains unclear. CDR1 and CDR2 (germline): LGHNA, YNFKEQ. The CDR3 is 12 residues long. Deletions cut 4 bases from V and 4 bases from J, with 5 bases between. CDR3 sequence reads: CASSPTGNTIYF. CDR3 DNA sequence: TGTGCCAGCAGCCCCACAGGAAACACCATATATTTT.

The chain carries TRBV9 and TRBJ2-3; 13 nucleotides line up with TRBD2. CDR3 size: 17 residues. The J segment lost 5 bases and the V segment lost 3 bases, leaving 9 bases of the junction unmatched. Germline V CDR1 and CDR2: SGDLS, YYNGEE. DNA of the CDR3: TGTGCCAGCAGCGAAAAACTAGCGGGGGGGCCTATAGATACGCAGTATTTT. Its translation is CASSEKLAGGPIDTQYF.

The J gene is TRBJ1-1, the V gene TRBV10-3; the D gene is possibly TRBD1 (6 bases). Germline CDR1 and CDR2: ENHRY and SYGVKD. CDR3 length: 16 amino acids. V lost 2 bases and J lost 1, with 14 bases in between. As DNA, the CDR3 is TGTGCCATCAGTGAGGTTGTCTCGACAGGGAACACTGAAGCTTTCTTT. Protein: CAISEVVSTGNTEAFF.

This clone was seen more than once but under ten times. V usage is TRBV4-2 and J usage is TRBJ2-1; D may be TRBD2 (6 bases). The germline V gene encodes CDR1 LGHNA and CDR2 YNFKEQ. The length of the CDR3 is 17 residues. The V end lost 0 bases, the J end lost 3 bases, and 15 bases lay between the germline ends. For the CDR3, the DNA is TGTGCCAGCAGCCAAGATAAGGAGGGAGGACACTACAATGAGCAGTTCTTC. Translation gives CASSQDKEGGHYNEQFF.

The rearrangement uses TRBV2 and TRBJ1-2; the match to TRBD1 covers 8 bases. CDR3 length: 15 amino acids. The germline CDR1 and CDR2 sequences are SNHLY and FYNNEI. V gave up 5 bases and J gave up 4 bases; unmatched junction bases: 9. The CDR3, as DNA: TGTGCCAGCAGTACCGGGACAGGAGGTCCCTATGGCTACACCTTC. This codes for CASSTGTGGPYGYTF.

The rearrangement links TRBV14 to TRBJ2-7, with 7 bases lining up with TRBD1. The CDR3 runs to 13 residues. V gave up 2 bases and J gave up 4 bases; unmatched junction bases: 2. The germline CDR1 and CDR2 sequences are SGHDN and FVKESK. In DNA, the CDR3 is TGTGCCAGCAGCCAAAGGGGGCCATACGAGCAGTACTTC. This translates into CASSQRGPYEQYF. Full variable domain (remainder filled in from reference TRBV14 and TRBJ2-7): EAGVTQFPSHSVIEKGQTVTLRCDPISGHDNLYWYRRVMGKEIKFLLHFVKESKQDESGMPNNRFLAERTGGTYSTLKVQPAELEDSGVYFCASSQRGPYEQYFGPGTRLTVT.

This rearrangement joins TRBV19 to TRBJ2-7; 9 bases are shared with TRBD1. Germline V gene lookup returns CDR1 LNHDA and CDR2 SQIVND (reference sequence). V trimming: 1 base; J trimming: 4 bases; junction bases outside the gene matches: 8. The CDR3 extends over 16 amino acids. For the CDR3, the DNA is TGTGCCAGTAGTATAGGTTCCGAGACAGGGGGATACGAGCAGTACTTC. This encodes CASSIGSETGGYEQYF.

The rearrangement joins TRBV2 to TRBJ1-6; tentative D call: TRBD1 (6 bases). The CDR3 contains 15 residues. Trimming removed 8 bases from V and 7 bases from J, with 18 bases in between. From germline, CDR1 is SNHLY and CDR2 FYNNEI. The CDR3 DNA is TGTGCCAGCCTCGAGAGGGGGTGGCGGAATTCACCCCTCCACTTT. Its translation is CASLERGWRNSPLHF. Full variable domain (remainder filled in from reference TRBV2 and TRBJ1-6): EPEVTQTPSHQVTQMGQEVILRCVPISNHLYFYWYRQILGQKVEFLVSFYNNEISEKSEIFDDQFSVERPDGSNFTLKIRSTKLEDSAMYFCASLERGWRNSPLHFGNGTRLTVT.

The chain has TRBV7-9 and TRBJ2-2; D could derive from TRBD1 or TRBD2 (5 bases each). V was shortened by 10 bases and J by 3 bases, with 12 bases between the two germline ends. CDR3 length: 13 amino acids. The germline V gene has CDR1 SEHNR and CDR2 FQNEAQ (reference sequence). The CDR3 DNA reads TGTGCCACCTTACTAGGGGACACCGGGGAGCTGTTTTTT. Its protein product is CATLLGDTGELFF.

The chain is built from TRBV5-5 and TRBJ1-2; D uncertain. This CDR3 region has 16 residues. Germline-derived CDR1 and CDR2 are SGHKS and YYEKEE (reference sequence). The V end was cut by 7 bases, the J end by 4 bases, with 23 bases between. CDR3 amino acids: CASPCYLSRKTYGYTF. The CDR3 nucleotides are TGTGCCAGCCCCTGTTATCTCTCGCGAAAGACCTATGGCTACACCTTC.

The rearrangement uses TRBV2 and TRBJ2-7; 11 bases are shared with TRBD2. Trimming at V came to 8 bases and at J to 7 bases, leaving 10 bases not matched to a gene. This CDR3 region has 14 residues. Germline CDR1 SNHLY, CDR2 FYNNEI. CDR3 residues: CASALNLAGGEQYF. The CDR3 DNA sequence: TGTGCCAGCGCTCTGAACCTAGCGGGAGGAGAGCAGTACTTC.

In nucleotides, the CDR3 is TGTGCCAGCAGGGGGGTCGGGGGGCCACGAGGCTACACCTTC. Translated: CASRGVGGPRGYTF. The rearrangement links TRBV2 to TRBJ1-2; D is perhaps TRBD1 (6 bases). This CDR3 spans 14 amino acids. With 6 bases removed from V and 8 bases from J, the gap between germline ends came to 19 bases. Germline assignment: CDR1 SNHLY and CDR2 FYNNEI.

This rearrangement joins TRBV30 to TRBJ2-1; D perhaps matches TRBD2 (5 bases). This CDR3 region has 16 residues. Germline V gene lookup returns CDR1 GTSNPN and CDR2 SVGIG (reference sequence). The V end lost 4 bases, the J end lost 0 bases, and 16 bases lay between the germline ends. CDR3 sequence (DNA): TGTGCCTGGACCGGCGCGAGAGGGTTCTCCTACAATGAGCAGTTCTTC. This encodes CAWTGARGFSYNEQFF.

The J gene is TRBJ2-1, the V gene TRBV7-9, with D possibly TRBD1 on 6 matching bases. Looked up from germline, CDR1 is SEHNR and CDR2 is FQNEAQ (reference sequence). The CDR3 consists of 15 residues. Trimming cost V 5 bases and J 8 bases, with 19 bases left between them. The CDR3 reads CASSLRQVSADEQFF. The CDR3 DNA is TGTGCCAGCAGCCTTAGACAGGTTTCCGCCGATGAGCAGTTCTTC.